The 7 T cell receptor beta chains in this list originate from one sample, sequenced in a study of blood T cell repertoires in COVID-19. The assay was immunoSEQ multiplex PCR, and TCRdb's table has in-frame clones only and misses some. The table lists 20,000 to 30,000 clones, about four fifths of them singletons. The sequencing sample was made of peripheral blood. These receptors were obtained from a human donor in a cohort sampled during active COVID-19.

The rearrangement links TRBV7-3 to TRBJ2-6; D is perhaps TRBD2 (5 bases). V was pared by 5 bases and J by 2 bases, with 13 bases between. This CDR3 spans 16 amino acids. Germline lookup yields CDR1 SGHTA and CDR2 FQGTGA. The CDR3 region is CASSPESGTGANVLTF. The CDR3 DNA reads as TGTGCCAGCAGCCCCGAATCGGGAACTGGGGCCAACGTCCTGACTTTC.

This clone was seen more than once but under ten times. The DNA for the CDR3 is TGTGCCAGCAGTCCTCTGGGACAGGGGGTATATAGCAATCAGCCCCAGCATTTT. Translated: CASSPLGQGVYSNQPQHF. This chain links TRBV27 with TRBJ1-5, with 11 nucleotides matching TRBD1. CDR1 and CDR2 from the germline V gene are MNHEY and SMNVEV (reference sequence). Germline trimming cut 5 bases from V and 0 bases from J; bases unmatched to any gene: 9. This CDR3 contains 18 residues.

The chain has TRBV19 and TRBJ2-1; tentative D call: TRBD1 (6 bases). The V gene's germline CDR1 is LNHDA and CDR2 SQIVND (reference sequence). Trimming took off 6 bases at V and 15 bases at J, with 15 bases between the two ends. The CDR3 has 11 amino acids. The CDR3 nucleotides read TGTGCCAGTAGGGCCCACAGGGAGAGGTTCTTC. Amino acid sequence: CASRAHRERFF.

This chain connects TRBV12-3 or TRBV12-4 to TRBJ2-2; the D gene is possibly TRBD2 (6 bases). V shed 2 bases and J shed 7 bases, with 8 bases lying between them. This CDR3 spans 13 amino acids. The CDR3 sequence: CASSLIGGGELFF. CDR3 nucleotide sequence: TGTGCCAGCAGTTTAATCGGGGGCGGGGAGCTGTTTTTT.

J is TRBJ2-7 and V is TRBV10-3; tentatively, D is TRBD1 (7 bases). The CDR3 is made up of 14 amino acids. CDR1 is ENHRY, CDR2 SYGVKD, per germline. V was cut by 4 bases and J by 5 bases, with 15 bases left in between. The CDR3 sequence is CAISGRGRGDEQYF. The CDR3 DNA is TGTGCCATCAGTGGGCGCGGCAGGGGGGACGAGCAGTACTTC.

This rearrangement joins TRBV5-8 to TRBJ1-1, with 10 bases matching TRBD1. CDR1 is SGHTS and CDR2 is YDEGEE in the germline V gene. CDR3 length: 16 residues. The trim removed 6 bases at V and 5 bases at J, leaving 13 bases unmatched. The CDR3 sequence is CASTSGTGARSTEAFF. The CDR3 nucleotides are TGTGCCAGCACTTCCGGGACAGGGGCAAGGTCTACTGAAGCTTTCTTT.

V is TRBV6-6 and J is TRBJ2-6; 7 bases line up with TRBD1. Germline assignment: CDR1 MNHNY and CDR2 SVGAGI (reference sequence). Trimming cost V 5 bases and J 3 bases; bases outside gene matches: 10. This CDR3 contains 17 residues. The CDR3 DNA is TGTGCCAGCAGTCCAGGCCCTAGGGGGCTTGGGGCCAACGTCCTGACTTTC. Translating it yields CASSPGPRGLGANVLTF.